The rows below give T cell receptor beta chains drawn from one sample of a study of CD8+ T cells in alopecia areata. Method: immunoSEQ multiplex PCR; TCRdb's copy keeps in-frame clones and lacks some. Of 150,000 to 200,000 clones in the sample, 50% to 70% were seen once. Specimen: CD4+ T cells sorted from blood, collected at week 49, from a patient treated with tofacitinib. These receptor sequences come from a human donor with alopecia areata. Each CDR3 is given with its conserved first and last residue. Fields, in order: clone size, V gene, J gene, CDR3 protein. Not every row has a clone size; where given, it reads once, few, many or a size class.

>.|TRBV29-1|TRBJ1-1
CSLTQNTEAFF
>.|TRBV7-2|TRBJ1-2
CASSSGVGSFGYTF
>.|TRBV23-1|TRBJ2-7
CASSQSMRRDSIYEQYF
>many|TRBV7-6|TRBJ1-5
CASSLGDLKPQHF
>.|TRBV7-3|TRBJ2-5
CASSHMGQGGETQYF
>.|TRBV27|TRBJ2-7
CASSPQDRTYEQYF
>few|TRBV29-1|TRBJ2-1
CSVVQGRQFF
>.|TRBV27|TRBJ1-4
CASSLSVRSNEKLFF
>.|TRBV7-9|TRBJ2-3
CASSPGLAGLDTQYF
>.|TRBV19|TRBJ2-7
CASSIFFGADYEQYF
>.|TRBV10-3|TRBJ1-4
CASGQGLATNEKLFF
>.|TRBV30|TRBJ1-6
CAWSGGQGSSPLHF
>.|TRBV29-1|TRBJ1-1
CSVAGTLNTEAFF
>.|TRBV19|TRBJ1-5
CASTLKQGNQPQHF
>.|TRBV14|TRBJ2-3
CASSQSRGQGQYF
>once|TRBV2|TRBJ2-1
CASSERLAEFGEQFF
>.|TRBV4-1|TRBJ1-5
CASSRDQVQPQHF
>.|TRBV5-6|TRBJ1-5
CASSKINAQPQHF
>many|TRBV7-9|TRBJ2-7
CASSISSGGKYEQYF
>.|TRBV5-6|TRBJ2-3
CASSLVGGGTDTQYF
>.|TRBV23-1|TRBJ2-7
CASTITNSSYEQYF
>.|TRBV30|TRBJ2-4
CAWSVRGTPITKNIQYF
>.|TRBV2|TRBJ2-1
CASRDSGPTEQFF
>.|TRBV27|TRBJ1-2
CASSSGITGAYGYTF
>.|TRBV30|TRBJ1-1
CAWSQWGQSNTEAFF
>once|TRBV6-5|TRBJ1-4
CASSYDRTNEKLFF
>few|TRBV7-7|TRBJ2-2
CASSLGHPFTGELFF
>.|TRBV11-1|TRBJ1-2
CASSLSTGPNYGYTF
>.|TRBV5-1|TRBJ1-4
CASSSGQETLQTNEKLFF
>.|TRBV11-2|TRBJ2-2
CASSWSGANTGELFF
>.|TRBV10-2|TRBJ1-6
CASSDSTGKGSSPLHF
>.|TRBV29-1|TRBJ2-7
CSVEVSGDYEQYF
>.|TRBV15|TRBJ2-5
CATSRDSGAQETQYF
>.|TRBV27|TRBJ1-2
CASSLGRPNYGYTF
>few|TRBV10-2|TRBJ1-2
CASSDSGLGGYTF
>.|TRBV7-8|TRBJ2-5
CASSRDSWQETQYF
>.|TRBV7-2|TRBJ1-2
CASSRRGTFYGYTF
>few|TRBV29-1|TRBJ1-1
CSGQSMNTEAFF
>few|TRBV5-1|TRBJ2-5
CASSLEGQETQYF